Listed below are T cell receptor beta chains from one sample, sequenced in a study of Tregs in tolerant kidney transplant recipients. Only in-frame clones appear in the TCRdb table, and some are missing; sequencing was by immunoSEQ multiplex PCR. The sample yields 200,000 to 300,000 clones, roughly 84% seen once. The source material was CD4+ T cells from blood. These receptors all come from a human donor in good health. CDR3s include the opening cysteine and the closing phenylalanine or tryptophan. A D gene is named only where the DNA matches it firmly. Only part of the rows carry a size: once, few, many, or a class if the clone is expanded.

TRBV9,TRBJ1-3,17,NA,TRBD1,CASSVVSGQGTGNTIYF,TGTGCCAGCAGCGTGGTGTCGGGACAGGGGACTGGAAACACCATATATTTT
TRBV5-6,TRBJ1-1,12,NA,NA,CASSFLYTEAFF,TGTGCCAGCAGCTTTCTCTACACTGAAGCTTTCTTT
TRBV4-2,TRBJ2-7,16,NA,NA,CASSQGGGGSSYEQYF,TGTGCCAGCAGCCAAGGAGGTGGAGGCAGCTCCTACGAGCAGTACTTC
TRBV7-8,TRBJ2-4,14,once,NA,CASRPAGGILRQYF,TGTGCCAGCAGACCCGCCGGGGGCATATTGAGGCAGTACTTC
TRBV4-1,TRBJ1-2,13,NA,TRBD1,CASRQTGGNGYTF,TGCGCCAGCCGCCAGACAGGGGGCAACGGCTACACCTTC
TRBV2,TRBJ2-5,14,NA,TRBD1,CASTWDRSKETQYF,TGTGCCAGCACCTGGGACAGGAGTAAAGAGACCCAGTACTTC
TRBV5-3,TRBJ1-1,15,NA,NA,CARRHCWGLNTEAFF,TGTGCCAGAAGACACTGCTGGGGATTGAACACTGAAGCTTTCTTT
TRBV11-2,TRBJ2-7,14,NA,NA,CASSQVRHGVEQYF,TGTGCCAGCAGCCAGGTTAGACATGGCGTGGAGCAGTACTTC
TRBV9,TRBJ1-2,13,NA,NA,CASSVGGSYGYTF,TGTGCCAGCAGCGTAGGAGGGTCCTATGGCTACACCTTC
TRBV2,TRBJ1-5,15,NA,NA,CASKEGGLGNQPQHF,TGTGCCAGCAAGGAGGGGGGTTTGGGCAATCAGCCCCAGCATTTT
TRBV6-5,TRBJ1-1,13,NA,NA,CASRGRGNTEAFF,TGTGCCAGCCGTGGGAGGGGGAACACTGAAGCTTTCTTT
TRBV4-1,TRBJ2-6,20,once,TRBD1,CASSLTVRDRVFSGANVLTF,TGCGCCAGCAGCCTCACCGTACGGGACAGGGTGTTTTCTGGGGCCAACGTCCTGACTTTC
TRBV19,TRBJ2-3,17,NA,NA,CASSIGTTSRNTDTQYF,TGTGCCAGTAGTATCGGAACCACTAGCAGAAACACAGATACGCAGTATTTT
TRBV4-2,TRBJ1-2,13,once,NA,CASSQGQDYGYTF,TGTGCCAGCAGCCAAGGACAGGACTATGGCTACACCTTC
TRBV5-4,TRBJ2-7,15,NA,TRBD1,CASSRRGTGNYEQYF,TGTGCCAGCAGCCGCCGCGGGACAGGGAACTACGAGCAGTACTTC
TRBV27,TRBJ1-2,14,few,NA,CASGTLGGTGGYTF,TGTGCCAGCGGTACCCTGGGGGGGACTGGTGGCTACACCTTC
TRBV27,TRBJ1-6,15,NA,TRBD1,CASSSWTGLNSPLHF,TGTGCCAGCAGTTCCTGGACAGGTCTTAATTCACCCCTCCACTTT
TRBV29-1,TRBJ1-1,15,few,TRBD1,CSVVGAGGLRTEAFF,TGCAGCGTGGTTGGGGCAGGGGGCCTTCGCACTGAAGCTTTCTTT
TRBV2,TRBJ1-5,15,NA,NA,CASSPWGLQDQPQHF,TGTGCCAGCAGTCCATGGGGGCTACAGGATCAGCCCCAGCATTTT
TRBV5-1,TRBJ1-1,14,NA,NA,CASSGSTVNTEAFF,TGCGCCAGCAGCGGGTCTACAGTGAACACTGAAGCTTTCTTT
TRBV10-3,TRBJ2-3,13,NA,NA,CAISESTTDTQYF,TGTGCCATCAGTGAGTCGACCACAGATACGCAGTATTTT
TRBV6-5,TRBJ1-1,15,few,NA,CASSLTAPGNTEAFF,TGTGCCAGCAGTCTTACGGCCCCGGGGAACACTGAAGCTTTCTTT
TRBV7-2,TRBJ1-1,14,NA,NA,CASSSDRGTTEAFF,TGTGCCAGCAGCTCGGACCGTGGGACCACTGAAGCTTTCTTT
TRBV7-3,TRBJ2-7,13,NA,NA,CASSLNLGYEQYF,TGTGCCAGCAGTTTAAATTTGGGATACGAGCAGTACTTC
TRBV7-6,TRBJ2-5,17,NA,NA,CASSSPRARGPQETQYF,TGTGCCAGCAGCTCCCCCCGGGCCCGCGGGCCCCAAGAGACCCAGTACTTC
TRBV7-2,TRBJ2-1,15,NA,NA,CASSSLQGYYNEQFF,TGTGCCAGCAGCTCACTACAGGGTTACTACAATGAGCAGTTCTTC
TRBV6-5,TRBJ2-7,14,few,NA,CASSAIDRSYEQYF,TGTGCCAGCAGTGCAATCGACAGGAGTTACGAGCAGTACTTC
TRBV9,TRBJ2-7,13,NA,NA,CASSVTPSDEQYF,TGTGCCAGCAGCGTTACCCCTTCCGACGAGCAGTACTTC
TRBV6-6,TRBJ2-7,15,NA,NA,CASSYSDRSGYEQYF,TGTGCCAGCAGTTACTCAGACAGGTCGGGCTACGAGCAGTACTTC
TRBV9,TRBJ2-5,15,NA,TRBD2,CASSVGTSGQETQYF,TGTGCCAGCAGCGTGGGGACTAGCGGCCAAGAGACCCAGTACTTC
TRBV5-1,TRBJ2-1,16,once,TRBD2,CASSIWTSGRANEQFF,TGCGCCAGCAGCATATGGACTAGCGGGAGGGCCAATGAGCAGTTCTTC
TRBV6-5,TRBJ1-3,16,NA,NA,CASSYSQGGPGNTIYF,TGTGCCAGCAGTTACAGCCAGGGTGGACCTGGAAACACCATATATTTT
TRBV19,TRBJ2-5,15,NA,TRBD1,CASSEDRVGQETQYF,TGTGCCAGTAGTGAGGACAGGGTAGGCCAAGAGACCCAGTACTTC
TRBV11-2,TRBJ2-6,17,once,TRBD1,CASSLRDRPTGANVLTF,TGTGCCAGCAGCTTAAGGGACAGGCCTACCGGGGCCAACGTCCTGACTTTC
TRBV7-2,TRBJ1-2,16,NA,NA,CASSLVRGQGSYGYTF,TGTGCCAGCAGCCTAGTTAGAGGGCAGGGAAGCTATGGCTACACCTTC
TRBV30,TRBJ1-2,13,NA,TRBD1,CAWSAGQGDGYTF,TGTGCCTGGAGTGCAGGACAGGGAGACGGCTACACCTTC
TRBV29-1,TRBJ1-1,14,once,NA,CSATGGAGNTEAFF,TGCAGCGCCACGGGCGGAGCTGGGAACACTGAAGCTTTCTTT
TRBV5-1,TRBJ2-1,16,NA,NA,CASSLVAQNSYNEQFF,TGCGCCAGCAGCTTGGTAGCCCAGAACTCCTACAATGAGCAGTTCTTC
TRBV30,TRBJ1-2,12,NA,NA,CAWTAGGYGYTF,TGTGCCTGGACTGCGGGAGGGTATGGCTACACCTTC
TRBV5-1,TRBJ2-1,16,NA,TRBD2,CASSLRDYSSYNEQFF,TGCGCCAGCAGCTTGCGGGACTATAGCTCCTACAATGAGCAGTTCTTC
TRBV4-2,TRBJ2-3,17,NA,NA,CASSQNGVRQFTDTQYF,TGTGCCAGCAGCCAGAATGGGGTCCGGCAATTCACAGATACGCAGTATTTT
TRBV2,TRBJ1-6,16,NA,TRBD1,CASTFLETGTGSPLHF,TGTGCCAGCACTTTCCTAGAGACAGGGACTGGGTCACCCCTCCACTTT
TRBV29-1,TRBJ2-1,16,NA,NA,CSVSGGPALSYNEQFF,TGCAGCGTCTCAGGGGGGCCCGCCCTCTCCTACAATGAGCAGTTCTTC
TRBV19,TRBJ1-2,13,NA,TRBD1,CASSRDRGRGYTF,TGTGCCAGTAGTAGGGACAGGGGACGTGGCTACACCTTC
TRBV18,TRBJ2-7,13,NA,NA,CASSPTPSYEQYF,TGTGCCAGCTCACCGACGCCTTCCTACGAGCAGTACTTC
TRBV27,TRBJ1-4,17,NA,NA,CASSFGWGAEANEKLFF,TGTGCCAGCAGTTTTGGGTGGGGGGCGGAGGCTAATGAAAAACTGTTTTTT
TRBV7-2,TRBJ1-5,14,NA,TRBD1,CASSPRQGDQPQHF,TGTGCCAGCAGCCCGAGACAGGGCGATCAGCCCCAGCATTTT
TRBV6-5,TRBJ2-1,15,once,TRBD2,CASSYVLAGDREQFF,TGTGCCAGCAGTTATGTTCTAGCGGGGGATCGGGAGCAGTTCTTC
TRBV4-1,TRBJ2-7,14,NA,NA,CASSGQRPPYEQYF,TGCGCCAGCAGCGGCCAGCGGCCCCCCTACGAGCAGTACTTC
TRBV19,TRBJ1-5,14,NA,TRBD1,CASSYGQGDQPQHF,TGTGCCAGTAGTTACGGACAGGGAGATCAGCCCCAGCATTTT
TRBV7-2,TRBJ2-7,16,few,NA,CASSPKGGSRSYEQYF,TGTGCCAGCAGCCCTAAGGGGGGAAGTCGATCCTACGAGCAGTACTTC
TRBV5-4,TRBJ2-7,13,NA,NA,CASSRRVSYEQYF,TGTGCCAGCAGCCGCAGGGTTTCCTACGAGCAGTACTTC
TRBV9,TRBJ2-2,15,NA,NA,CASSGPGQNTGELFF,TGTGCCAGCAGCGGTCCGGGACAGAACACCGGGGAGCTGTTTTTT